The 31 T cell receptor beta chains presented below share a single source sample, sequenced in a study of blood T cell repertoires in COVID-19. The table came from immunoSEQ multiplex PCR; TCRdb's copy has only in-frame clones and leaves some out. The sample contains some 300,000 clones, approximately 91% of which appear only once. Sequencing was done on a sample of PBMCs or T cells enriched from blood (not recorded which). The receptors here all came from a woman in her thirties or forties who had recovered from COVID-19.

V is TRBV7-2 and J is TRBJ2-5, with 8 positions matching TRBD1. Germline V gives CDR1 SGHTA, CDR2 FQGNSA. The CDR3 totals 14 residues. The ends lost 4 bases at V and 0 bases at J; junction bases unmatched: 1. DNA for the CDR3: TGTGCCAGCAGCTGGACAGGGAACCAAGAGACCCAGTACTTC. Protein product: CASSWTGNQETQYF.

The gene calls are TRBV11-3 and TRBJ2-1; 7 bases are shared with TRBD2. CDR3 length: 18 amino acids. Germline-derived CDR1 and CDR2 are SGHNT and YENEEA. Trimming removed 0 bases from V and 4 bases from J; junction bases left unmatched: 12. CDR3 sequence reads: CASSLDMAGDGAYNEQFF. The CDR3 nucleotides are TGTGCCAGCAGCTTAGATATGGCGGGGGACGGGGCTTACAATGAGCAGTTCTTC.

The chain carries TRBV7-4 and TRBJ2-7, with 13 bases aligning to TRBD2. This CDR3 has 18 residues. V shed 2 bases and J 0 bases; nucleotides not matched to a gene: 7. Per germline, CDR1 SGHVT and CDR2 SQSDAQ. In DNA form, the CDR3 reads TGTGCCAGCAGCTTACGGGCCCGGACTAGCGGGAGCTCCTACGAGCAGTACTTC. Amino acids: CASSLRARTSGSSYEQYF. The full variable domain, with the rest looked up from reference TRBV7-4 and TRBJ2-7, is GAGVSQSPRYKVAKRGRDVALRCDSISGHVTLYWYRQTLGQGSEVLTYSQSDAQRDKSGRPSGRFSAERPERSVSTLKIQRTEQGDSAVYLCASSLRARTSGSSYEQYFGPGTRLTVT.

The V and J genes are TRBV11-2 and TRBJ2-3; D is perhaps TRBD2 (6 bases). Trimming took 4 bases from V and 2 from J, leaving 28 bases between them. Germline values: CDR1 SGHAT, CDR2 FQNNGV. CDR3 length: 20 amino acids. In DNA form, the CDR3 reads TGTGCCAGCAGCTCAGAGGTTCCGAGGCCGGGACTTCTATACACAGATACGCAGTATTTT. Amino acid sequence: CASSSEVPRPGLLYTDTQYF.

In its sample, this clone was seen a few times. The gene calls are TRBV25-1 and TRBJ1-2; D remains unclear. The germline V gene encodes CDR1 MGHDK and CDR2 SYGVNS. CDR3 size: 13 residues. V was shortened by 7 bases and J by 10 bases, with 19 bases between the two germline ends. For the CDR3, the DNA is TGTGCCAGCACCAAACCGGGAGGCACTGACTACACCTTC. Translation: CASTKPGGTDYTF.

The chain employs TRBV9 and TRBJ2-1; possible D gene TRBD2, 6 bases. V was pared by 0 bases and J by 0 bases, with 13 bases between. This CDR3 is 17 amino acids long. CDR1 is SGDLS, CDR2 YYNGEE, per germline. CDR3 region: CASSVGGGMSSYNEQFF. Written as DNA, the CDR3 is TGTGCCAGCAGCGTAGGAGGCGGGATGAGCTCCTACAATGAGCAGTTCTTC.

This clone was detected a few times. The genes are TRBV4-1 and TRBJ1-3; 7 bases agree with TRBD1. V dropped 0 bases and J dropped 0; count of bases not matched to a gene: 8. The CDR3 runs 18 residues. CDR1 is MGHRA and CDR2 is YSYEKL in the germline V gene. The CDR3, as DNA: TGCGCCAGCAGCCAAGATCAGGGGGTATGGAGCTCTGGAAACACCATATATTTT. As protein: CASSQDQGVWSSGNTIYF.

This sequence joins TRBV3-1 (or the pseudogene TRBV3-2) and TRBJ2-1; 7 bases fit TRBD1. This CDR3 comprises 17 residues. Unmatched junction bases numbered 10, after V lost 1 base and J lost 4 bases. The germline gives CDR1 LGHDT, CDR2 YNNKEL (reference sequence). The CDR3 is CASSQAASGTAYNEQFF. The CDR3 DNA reads as TGTGCCAGCAGCCAAGCGGCCTCCGGGACAGCTTACAATGAGCAGTTCTTC.

Of note for this clone: A junction boundary mismatches the germline segment, possibly from a read error. The V and J genes are TRBV2 and TRBJ1-4; D remains ambiguous. The CDR3 is made up of 14 amino acids. The germline V gene encodes CDR1 SNHLY and CDR2 FYNNEI. The CDR3 protein is CASSEGPINEKLFF. The CDR3 nucleotides read TGTGCCAGCAGCGAAGGGCCGATTAATGAAAAACTGTTTTTT. The full variable domain, its missing parts supplied by reference TRBV2 and TRBJ1-4, is EPEVTQTPSHQVTQMGQEVILRCVPISNHLYFYWYRQILGQKVEFLVSFYNNEISEKSEIFDDQFSVERPDGSNFTLKIRSTKLEDSAMYFCASSEGPINEKLFFGSGTQLSVL.

The chain employs TRBV29-1 and TRBJ2-5; D gene uncertain. Germline assignment: CDR1 SQVTM and CDR2 ANQGSEA. The CDR3 spans 13 residues. V lost 4 bases and J 1 base, leaving 10 bases between the germline ends. CDR3 residues: CSVGSRSQETQYF. Written as DNA, the CDR3 is TGCAGCGTTGGGAGTCGGTCCCAAGAGACCCAGTACTTC. Filled out from reference TRBV29-1 and TRBJ2-5, the complete variable domain reads SAVISQKPSRDICQRGTSLTIQCQVDSQVTMMFWYRQQPGQSLTLIATANQGSEATYESGFVIDKFPISRPNLTFSTLTVSNMSPEDSSIYLCSVGSRSQETQYFGPGTRLLVL.

About this clone itself: The same CDR3 arises from other DNA sequences in this sample as well. The chain uses TRBV10-3 and TRBJ2-1, with D possibly matching TRBD2 (6 bases). The CDR3 covers 12 residues. Germline values: CDR1 ENHRY, CDR2 SYGVKD. The V end lost 9 bases, the J end lost 6 bases, and 12 bases lay between the germline ends. CDR3 DNA: TGTGCCATATCCGTGGGAGGCAATGAGCAGTTCTTC. Encoded protein: CAISVGGNEQFF.

The V and J genes are TRBV7-8 and TRBJ1-1; D might be TRBD1 (6 bases). Deletions cut 2 bases from V and 1 base from J, with 26 bases between. Germline lookup yields CDR1 SGHVS and CDR2 FQNEAQ. CDR3 length equals 20 residues. The CDR3: CASSLTLGAGAGGGNTEAFF. CDR3 DNA sequence: TGTGCCAGCAGCTTAACCCTCGGGGCAGGGGCAGGTGGCGGGAACACTGAAGCTTTCTTT.

The chain has TRBV7-9 and TRBJ1-2; D not certain. The ends were cut back, 3 bases at V and 2 bases at J, with 19 bases in the middle. Germline V gene data show CDR1 as SEHNR and CDR2 as FQNEAQ (reference sequence). CDR3 length: 17 amino acids. CDR3 in amino acids: CASSFLALEGENYGYTF. The CDR3, as DNA: TGTGCCAGCAGCTTCCTCGCTCTCGAGGGAGAAAACTATGGCTACACCTTC.

The V gene is TRBV7-9, the J gene TRBJ2-7, with TRBD1 matching over 12 bases. Losses at the gene ends were 5 bases for V and 2 bases for J; bases not matched to a gene: 7. There are 16 residues in the CDR3. Looked up from germline, CDR1 is SEHNR and CDR2 is FQNEAQ (reference sequence). The CDR3 sequence is CASSGRDRGLPYEQYF. The CDR3 DNA follows: TGTGCCAGCAGCGGCCGGGACAGGGGGCTCCCCTACGAGCAGTACTTC.

This clone came up once. V usage is TRBV30 and J usage is TRBJ1-3; possibly TRBD1 for D (5 bases). The ends were cut back, 6 bases at V and 6 bases at J, with 12 bases in the middle. From germline, CDR1 is GTSNPN and CDR2 SVGIG (reference sequence). The CDR3 loop spans 12 amino acids. The CDR3 loop is CACDRGLNTIYF. DNA for the CDR3: TGTGCCTGTGATCGGGGGTTAAACACCATATATTTT.

The CDR3 loop reads CASSVNREDTQYF. The DNA of the CDR3 is TGTGCCAGCAGCGTCAACAGGGAGGATACGCAGTATTTT. This chain links TRBV5-4 with TRBJ2-3, with D tentatively TRBD1 (6 bases). V was pared by 4 bases and J by 6 bases, with 12 bases between. In germline, CDR1 is SGHNT, CDR2 YYREEE (reference sequence). The CDR3 loop spans 13 amino acids.

The V and J genes are TRBV7-9 and TRBJ2-2, with 9 bases lining up with TRBD1. The V gene's germline CDR1 is SEHNR and CDR2 FQNEAQ (reference sequence). Trimming at V came to 5 bases and at J to 6 bases, leaving 10 bases not matched to a gene. This CDR3 has 16 amino acids. Here the CDR3 DNA reads TGTGCCAGCAGCCCGGATGGGACAGGGAGGGCCGGGGAGCTGTTTTTT. It translates to CASSPDGTGRAGELFF.

The J gene is TRBJ2-3, the V gene TRBV11-3; TRBD1 might be the D (6 bases). The germline V gene encodes CDR1 SGHNT and CDR2 YENEEA. V gave up 4 bases and J gave up 0 bases, with 14 bases separating them. The CDR3 totals 16 residues. In DNA form, the CDR3 reads TGTGCCAGCAGCTCCTCAGGGGACCCTAGCACAGATACGCAGTATTTT. Amino acid sequence: CASSSSGDPSTDTQYF.

The chain uses TRBV7-8 and TRBJ1-2, with D tentatively TRBD1 (5 bases). This CDR3 region has 15 residues. The V end was cut by 3 bases, the J end by 5 bases, with 16 bases between. CDR1 is SGHVS, CDR2 FQNEAQ, per germline. The CDR3 DNA reads as TGTGCCAGCAGCTTCGACAGTTACCATCCGTATGGCTACACCTTC. Translating it yields CASSFDSYHPYGYTF.

This clone occurred a few times. This same CDR3 is encoded by further DNA sequences in the sample. The chain recombines TRBV19 with TRBJ1-1, with D possibly matching TRBD1 (5 bases). CDR1 is LNHDA, CDR2 SQIVND, per germline (reference sequence). The CDR3 spans 13 residues. The V end lost 3 bases, the J end lost 1 base, and 6 bases lay between the germline ends. This CDR3 is CASSIRGNTEAFF. CDR3 nucleotides: TGTGCCAGTAGTATTAGGGGGAACACTGAAGCTTTCTTT.

This chain links TRBV5-4 with TRBJ2-7; 9 bases are shared with TRBD2. The germline V gene has CDR1 SGHNT and CDR2 YYREEE (reference sequence). The CDR3 contains 14 residues. Trimming removed 3 bases from V and 7 bases from J; junction bases left unmatched: 8. In DNA, the CDR3 is TGTGCCAGCAGCTGGAACGGACTAGCGAGGGAGCAGTACTTC. Translation: CASSWNGLAREQYF.

This clone was detected only a few times. V usage is TRBV7-9 and J usage is TRBJ1-1, with D hard to call. There are 13 residues in the CDR3. Germline CDR1 reads SEHNR; CDR2 reads FQNEAQ (reference sequence). The V end was cut by 3 bases, the J end by 1 base, with 6 bases between. The CDR3 sequence: CASSLEGNTEAFF. The DNA for the CDR3 is TGTGCCAGCAGCTTGGAGGGGAACACTGAAGCTTTCTTT.

The chain uses TRBV24-1 and TRBJ1-2; weak D call: TRBD1 (5 bases). V lost 5 bases and J lost 8, with 17 bases in between. The CDR3 totals 14 residues. Germline CDR1 reads KGHDR; CDR2 reads SFDVKD. This chain's CDR3 is CATSADGGSGGYTF. CDR3 nucleotide sequence: TGTGCCACCAGTGCAGACGGGGGGTCTGGCGGCTACACCTTC.

This clone was counted once. The chain has TRBV7-9 and TRBJ2-7, with a possible D match to TRBD2 (6 bases). There are 14 residues in the CDR3. From germline, CDR1 is SEHNR and CDR2 FQNEAQ (reference sequence). V lost 5 bases and J 0 bases, leaving 11 bases between the germline ends. The CDR3 DNA reads TGTGCCAGCAGCGGTAGGGGACTCTCCTACGAGCAGTACTTC. Translated, it gives CASSGRGLSYEQYF.

This clone was counted once. V is TRBV13 and J is TRBJ2-7; the match to TRBD2 covers 12 bases. V lost 4 bases to trimming and J lost 5 bases; unmatched junction nucleotides: 6. This CDR3 contains 15 residues. Germline CDR1 and CDR2: PRHDT and FYEKMQ (reference sequence). The DNA for the CDR3 is TGTGCCAGCAGCTCCCCTAGCGGGAGGGCCGACGAGCAGTACTTC. Its translation is CASSSPSGRADEQYF.

The V call is TRBV5-1, the J call TRBJ2-7; 9 bases are shared with TRBD2. This CDR3 spans 19 amino acids. V shed 0 bases, J shed 0 bases, and the junction held 13 bases outside the gene matches. Germline V gene sequence: CDR1 SGHRS, CDR2 YFSETQ. The CDR3 DNA reads as TGCGCCAGCAGCTTGGCCCCAGCGGGAGGCTCCGTTAACTCCTACGAGCAGTACTTC. Translation: CASSLAPAGGSVNSYEQYF.

A word on this clone: The sample has other DNA sequences that encode this CDR3 too. The genes are TRBV28 and TRBJ1-5; D uncertain. The CDR3 is made up of 12 amino acids. In germline, CDR1 is MDHEN, CDR2 SYDVKM. V was trimmed by 7 bases and J by 5 bases, leaving 9 bases between them. Written as DNA, the CDR3 is TGTGCCAGCAATCCGAGGGATCAGCCCCAGCATTTT. Residues: CASNPRDQPQHF.

This CDR3 is CASSGSGSSYNEQFF. The CDR3 DNA reads as TGTGCCAGCAGCGGCAGCGGCAGCTCCTACAATGAGCAGTTCTTC. This rearrangement joins TRBV9 to TRBJ2-1; a weak D match, TRBD2 (5 bases). Germline CDR1 SGDLS, CDR2 YYNGEE. CDR3 length: 15 amino acids. The germline V and J ends were trimmed by 3 bases and 0 bases, with 10 bases remaining between them.

CDR3 nucleotides: TGTGCCAGCAGTTTCTGGGGGGCTGAAGCTTTCTTT. It encodes CASSFWGAEAFF. The chain joins TRBV12-3 or TRBV12-4 to TRBJ1-1, with a possible D match to TRBD1 (5 bases). Trimming left V 3 bases short and J 6 bases short, with 8 bases between. The CDR3 is 12 amino acids.

V usage is TRBV7-2 and J usage is TRBJ2-2; D gene ambiguous. This CDR3 contains 14 residues. Germline-derived CDR1 and CDR2 are SGHTA and FQGNSA. The V end was cut by 3 bases, the J end by 3 bases, with 8 bases between. CDR3 DNA sequence: TGTGCCAGCAGCTTCGACTCGTACACCGGGGAGCTGTTTTTT. Translated: CASSFDSYTGELFF.

The chain couples TRBV2 to TRBJ2-7; 10 bases fit TRBD1. The CDR3 is made up of 13 amino acids. Germline V lookup: CDR1 SNHLY, CDR2 FYNNEI. Unmatched junction bases numbered 4, after V lost 4 bases and J lost 7 bases. The CDR3 sequence: CASSGDRGWEQYF. The CDR3 region has the DNA TGTGCCAGCAGTGGGGACAGGGGATGGGAGCAGTACTTC.